These 14 T cell receptor beta chains were sequenced from one sample in a study of cytomegalovirus exposure and HLA in healthy donors. PCR involved 60 Vbeta and 13 Jbeta primers. Using immunoSEQ multiplex PCR, the repertoire was profiled, and TCRdb retains in-frame clones only, with some absent. The repertoire holds 130,000 or so clones, with approximately 69% as singletons. Material for sequencing was PBMCs. These receptors were obtained from a man aged 40-55 years in good health and CMV-seropositive.

V gene TRBV30 combines with J gene TRBJ2-3; TRBD2 is a possible D gene (5 bases). Germline V gene data show CDR1 as GTSNPN and CDR2 as SVGIG (reference sequence). The CDR3 is 13 amino acids. V was shortened by 3 bases and J by 2 bases, with 9 bases between the two germline ends. The CDR3 loop is CAWRRESTDTQYF. CDR3 nucleotide sequence: TGTGCCTGGAGGAGGGAGTCCACAGATACGCAGTATTTT.

The chain employs TRBV7-9 and TRBJ2-3, with 11 bases fitting TRBD2. From germline, CDR1 is SEHNR and CDR2 FQNEAQ (reference sequence). V trimming: 1 base; J trimming: 0 bases; junction bases outside the gene matches: 3. The CDR3 consists of 17 residues. The CDR3 reads CASSLGLAGTSTDTQYF. As DNA, the CDR3 is TGTGCCAGCAGCTTAGGACTAGCGGGGACAAGCACAGATACGCAGTATTTT.

This chain links TRBV28 with TRBJ1-2; D is unresolved. This CDR3 is built from 16 residues. The V end was cut by 2 bases, the J end by 4 bases, with 17 bases between. Germline values: CDR1 MDHEN, CDR2 SYDVKM. The CDR3 DNA sequence: TGTGCCAGCAGTTTAACTCGACATCTCCGGGGCTATGGCTACACCTTC. Translating it yields CASSLTRHLRGYGYTF.

This clone was seen a handful of times. This chain connects TRBV19 to TRBJ1-3; unclear D gene. The germline gives CDR1 LNHDA, CDR2 SQIVND (reference sequence). The CDR3 is made up of 13 amino acids. V shed 6 bases and J shed 1 base, with 7 bases lying between them. The CDR3 protein is CASRTVSGNTIYF. The CDR3 DNA is TGTGCCAGTAGAACAGTTTCTGGAAACACCATATATTTT.

V gene TRBV27 combines with J gene TRBJ2-7; D is uncertain. V lost 5 bases and J 5 bases, leaving 16 bases between the germline ends. Germline V gene sequence: CDR1 MNHEY, CDR2 SMNVEV (reference sequence). The CDR3 spans 14 residues. CDR3 nucleotide sequence: TGTGCCAGCAGTACCCAGGCAGGCAGCAACGAGCAGTACTTC. As protein: CASSTQAGSNEQYF.

The chain employs TRBV10-3 and TRBJ1-2; D is undetermined. This CDR3 comprises 15 residues. CDR1 and CDR2 from the germline V gene are ENHRY and SYGVKD. Trimming removed 0 bases from V and 8 bases from J, with 16 bases in between. CDR3 residues: CAISESTLSSAGYTF. In nucleotides, the CDR3 is TGTGCCATCAGTGAGTCGACTCTAAGCTCGGCGGGCTACACCTTC.

Remarks on this clone: An end of the junction differs from the germline gene, which may be a read error. The chain combines TRBV7-9 with TRBJ2-7; maybe TRBD1 (6 bases). The V gene's germline CDR1 is SEHNR and CDR2 FQNEAQ (reference sequence). The CDR3 runs 12 residues. The CDR3 DNA sequence: TGTGCCGGGTCACAGGGCTCCCACGAGCAGTACTTC. Translating it yields CAGSQGSHEQYF.

The gene calls are TRBV28 and TRBJ2-5; TRBD2 agrees at 8 bases. The germline CDR1 and CDR2 sequences are MDHEN and SYDVKM. This CDR3 comprises 17 residues. Trimming took 5 bases from V and 7 from J; bases not matched to a gene: 18. CDR3 region: CASSPRSGSGAKGTQYF. The CDR3 DNA sequence: TGTGCCAGCAGTCCCCGCTCAGGTAGCGGGGCCAAGGGGACCCAGTACTTC.

The rearrangement joins TRBV5-1 to TRBJ2-2; no clear D gene. This CDR3 contains 12 residues. The V gene lost 3 bases and the J gene lost 7 bases, with 7 bases spanning the gap. Germline V gene data show CDR1 as SGHRS and CDR2 as YFSETQ. CDR3 coding DNA: TGCGCCAGCAGCTCACTACTCGGGGAGCTGTTTTTT. Residues: CASSSLLGELFF.

This clone was detected once. The chain uses TRBV7-8 and TRBJ1-5, with D possibly being TRBD1 (5 bases). V lost 2 bases to trimming and J lost 6 bases, with 14 bases between them. The CDR3 sequence is 15 residues long. Per the germline V gene, CDR1 is SGHVS and CDR2 is FQNEAQ. CDR3 amino acids: CASSLRGGSGQPQHF. In DNA form, the CDR3 reads TGTGCCAGCAGCTTACGGGGGGGGTCAGGTCAGCCCCAGCATTTT.

The chain carries TRBV18 and TRBJ2-5; 7 nucleotides agree with TRBD2. J gave up 5 bases and V 5 bases, and 11 bases lay outside the gene matches. Germline V gene lookup returns CDR1 KGHSH and CDR2 LQKENI. CDR3 length: 15 residues. This chain's CDR3 is CASSVLPGGSETQYF. The DNA for the CDR3 is TGTGCCAGCTCAGTCCTTCCGGGAGGTTCGGAGACCCAGTACTTC.

This chain joins TRBV9 and TRBJ2-7; 10 positions match TRBD2. The CDR3 extends over 14 amino acids. With V trimmed by 0 bases and J by 5 bases, 2 bases remained unmatched. The germline V gene has CDR1 SGDLS and CDR2 YYNGEE. The CDR3 DNA is TGTGCCAGCAGCGTAGGACTAGCGGGCCACGAGCAGTACTTC. Amino acids: CASSVGLAGHEQYF.

This chain uses TRBV7-9 with TRBJ2-7; a weak D match, TRBD2 (5 bases). Trimming took off 5 bases at V and 6 bases at J, with 14 bases between the two ends. The V gene's germline CDR1 is SEHNR and CDR2 FQNEAQ (reference sequence). The CDR3 sequence is 13 residues long. The CDR3 sequence is CASSPRTGSEQYF. Here the CDR3 DNA reads TGTGCCAGCAGCCCCCGGACGGGGTCCGAGCAGTACTTC.

The chain has TRBV6-5 and TRBJ1-6; 9 bases agree with TRBD1. With V trimmed by 0 bases and J by 7 bases, 4 bases remained unmatched. There are 16 residues in the CDR3. Germline V gives CDR1 MNHEY, CDR2 SVGAGI. The CDR3 reads CASSYSGQGLNSPLHF. CDR3 nucleotide sequence: TGTGCCAGCAGTTACTCGGGACAGGGTTTGAATTCACCCCTCCACTTT.